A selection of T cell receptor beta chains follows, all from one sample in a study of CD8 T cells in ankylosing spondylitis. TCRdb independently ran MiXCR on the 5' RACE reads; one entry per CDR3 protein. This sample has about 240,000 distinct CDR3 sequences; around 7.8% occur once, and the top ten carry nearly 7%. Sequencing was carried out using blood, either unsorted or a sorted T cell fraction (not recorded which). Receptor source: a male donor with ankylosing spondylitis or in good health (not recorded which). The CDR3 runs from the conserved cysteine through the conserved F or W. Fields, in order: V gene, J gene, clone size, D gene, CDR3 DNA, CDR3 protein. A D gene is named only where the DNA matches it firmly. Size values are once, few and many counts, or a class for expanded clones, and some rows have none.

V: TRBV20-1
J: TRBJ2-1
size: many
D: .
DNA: TGCAGTGCTAGAGTGGAATCTGAGCAGTTCTTC
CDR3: CSARVESEQFF

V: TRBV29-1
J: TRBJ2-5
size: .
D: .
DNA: TGCAGCGTGGGGGGGGCAGACGGATTTGAGTGGGAGACCCAGTACTTC
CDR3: CSVGGADGFEWETQYF

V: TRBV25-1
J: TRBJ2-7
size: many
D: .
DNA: TGTGCCAGCAGTGAATCGGTGGAGAATTTTAGCTCCTACGAGCAGTACTTC
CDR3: CASSESVENFSSYEQYF

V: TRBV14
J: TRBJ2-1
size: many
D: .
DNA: TGTGCCAGCAGCCAACCTTGGAATGAGCAGTTCTTC
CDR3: CASSQPWNEQFF

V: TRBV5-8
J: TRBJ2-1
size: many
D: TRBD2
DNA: TGTGCCAGCAGCTTGCCCTGGACTAGCCATGAGCAGTTCTTC
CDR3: CASSLPWTSHEQFF

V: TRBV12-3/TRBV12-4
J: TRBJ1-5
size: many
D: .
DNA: TGTGCCAGCACCGACGGGAGTACTCAGCCCCAGCATTTT
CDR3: CASTDGSTQPQHF

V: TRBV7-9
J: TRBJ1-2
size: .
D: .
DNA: TGTGCCAGCAGCTTATACGTCGATGGCTACACCTTC
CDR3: CASSLYVDGYTF

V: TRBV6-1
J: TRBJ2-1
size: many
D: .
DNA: TGTGCCAGCAGTGAGATTACACCGTTCTTC
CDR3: CASSEITPFF

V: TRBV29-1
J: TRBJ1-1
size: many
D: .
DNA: TGCAGCGTTGAACAGGGGCGGAACACTGAAGCTTTCTTT
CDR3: CSVEQGRNTEAFF

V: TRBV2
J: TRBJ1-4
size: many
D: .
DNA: TGTGCCAGCAGTGAGGGACCTATGGATGAAAAACTGTTTTTT
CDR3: CASSEGPMDEKLFF

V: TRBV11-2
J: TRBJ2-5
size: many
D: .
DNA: TGTGCCAGCAGCTTGCACCCACAAGAGACCCAGTACTTC
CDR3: CASSLHPQETQYF

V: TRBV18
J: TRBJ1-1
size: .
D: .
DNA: TGTGCCAGCTCACCAGGGGTCCCCACCTTAATGAACACTGAAGCTTTCTTT
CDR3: CASSPGVPTLMNTEAFF

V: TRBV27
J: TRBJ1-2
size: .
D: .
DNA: TGTGCCAGCAGTCTTGCCCCCGGGTCTTTCTATGGCTACACCTTC
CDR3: CASSLAPGSFYGYTF

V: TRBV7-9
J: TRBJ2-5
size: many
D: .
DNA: TGTGCCAGCAGCTCGAGACAGACTCAAGAGACCCAGTACTTC
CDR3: CASSSRQTQETQYF

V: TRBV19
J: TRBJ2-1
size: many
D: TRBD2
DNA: TGTGCCAGTAGTAGCGGGAGGGCCAATGAGCAGTTCTTC
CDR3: CASSSGRANEQFF

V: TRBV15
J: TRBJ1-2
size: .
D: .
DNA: TGTGCCACCAGCAGAGACCGTCGGGGAGAGCTGGGGTATGGCTACACCTTC
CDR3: CATSRDRRGELGYGYTF

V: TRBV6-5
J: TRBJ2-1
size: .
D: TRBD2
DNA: TGTGCCAGCAGTTGGGGACTAGCGGTGAACAATGAGCAGTTCTTC
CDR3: CASSWGLAVNNEQFF

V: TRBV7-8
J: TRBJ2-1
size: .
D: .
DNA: TGTGCCAGCAGTCCCCGGGTCCCCAGCTCCTACAATGAGCAGTTCTTC
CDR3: CASSPRVPSSYNEQFF

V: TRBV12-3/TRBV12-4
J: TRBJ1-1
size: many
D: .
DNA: TGTGCCAGCAGTTGGGCAGTTGCGCGGCAGAATGAAGCTTTCTTT
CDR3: CASSWAVARQNEAFF

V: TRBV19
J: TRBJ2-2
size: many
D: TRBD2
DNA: TGTGCCAGTAGTATTCCGGCGGGAGCGGGTACCGGGGAGCTGTTTTTT
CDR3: CASSIPAGAGTGELFF

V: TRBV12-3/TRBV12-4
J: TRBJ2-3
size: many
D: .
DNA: TGTGCCAGCAGTTTAGTGGCGGCAGATACGCAGTATTTT
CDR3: CASSLVAADTQYF

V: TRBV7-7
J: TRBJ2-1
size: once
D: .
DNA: TGTGCTAGCAGCTCTACAGGGAGCAATGAGCAGTTCTTC
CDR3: CASSSTGSNEQFF

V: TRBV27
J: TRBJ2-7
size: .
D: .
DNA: TGTGCCAGCAGTCTCTCTCCAAGCGGAGTCTACGAGCAGTACTTC
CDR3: CASSLSPSGVYEQYF

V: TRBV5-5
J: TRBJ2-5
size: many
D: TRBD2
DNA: TGTGCCAGCAGCCTCCGGGACTACCGGGAGGAGACCCAGTACTTC
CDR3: CASSLRDYREETQYF

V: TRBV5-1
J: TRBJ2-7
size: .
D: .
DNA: TGCGCCAGCAGCGTTGGGGACATCATTTACGAGCAGTACTTC
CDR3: CASSVGDIIYEQYF

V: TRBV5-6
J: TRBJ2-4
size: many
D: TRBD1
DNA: TGTGCCAGCAGCTCCGTGCGACAGGGAAAAGCCAAAAACATTCAGTACTTC
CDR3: CASSSVRQGKAKNIQYF

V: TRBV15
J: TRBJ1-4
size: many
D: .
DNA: TGTGCCACCAGCAGAGATCGCGGCAGGGGTGAAAAACTGTTTTTT
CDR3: CATSRDRGRGEKLFF

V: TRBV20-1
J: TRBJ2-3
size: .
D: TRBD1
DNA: TGCAGTGCCCGCGGACAGGGAAAAGATACGCAGTATTTT
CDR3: CSARGQGKDTQYF

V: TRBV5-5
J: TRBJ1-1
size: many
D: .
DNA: TGTGCCAGCAGTCGAAGACAGGCGAACACTGAAGCTTTCTTT
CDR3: CASSRRQANTEAFF

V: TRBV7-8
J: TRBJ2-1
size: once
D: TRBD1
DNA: TGTGCCAGCAGCCTCCGGGCAGGGGGAACTAATGAGCGGTTCTTC
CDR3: CASSLRAGGTNERFF

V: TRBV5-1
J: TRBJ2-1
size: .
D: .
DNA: TGCGCCAGCAGTTCCGGACAGACTAAGGCCGATGAGCAGTTCTTC
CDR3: CASSSGQTKADEQFF

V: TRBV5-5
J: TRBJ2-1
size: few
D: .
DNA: TGTGCCAGCAGCTTGGCGCCCCTGGACGAGCAGTTCTTC
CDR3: CASSLAPLDEQFF

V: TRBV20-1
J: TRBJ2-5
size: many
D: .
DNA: TGCAGTGCTAGAGATCGGGTCCTAGCCCAAGAGACCCAGTACTTC
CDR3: CSARDRVLAQETQYF

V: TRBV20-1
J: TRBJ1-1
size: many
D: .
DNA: TGCAGTGCCTTAGGGGAAGGGCCCACTGAAGCTTTCTTT
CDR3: CSALGEGPTEAFF

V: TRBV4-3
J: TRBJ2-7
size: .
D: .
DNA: TGCGCCAGCAGCCAGCTACAGGGCCACGAGCAGTACTTC
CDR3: CASSQLQGHEQYF

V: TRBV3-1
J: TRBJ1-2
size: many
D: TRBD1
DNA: TGTGCCAGCAGCCAAGGCCGGACAGGGGAGCGAATCTATGGCTACACCTTC
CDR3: CASSQGRTGERIYGYTF

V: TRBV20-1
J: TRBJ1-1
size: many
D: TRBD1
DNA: TGCAGTGCCTCCCCCAGGGGGACCATGAACACTGAAGCTTTCTTT
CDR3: CSASPRGTMNTEAFF

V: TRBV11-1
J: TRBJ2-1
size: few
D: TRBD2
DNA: TGTGCCAGCAGCTTAGTGCTCGGCCTAGCGGGGGGGGGTGAGCAGTTCTTC
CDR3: CASSLVLGLAGGGEQFF

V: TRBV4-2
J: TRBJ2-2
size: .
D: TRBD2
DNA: TGTGCCAGCAGCCAACTAGCGGGGGTTGGCACCGCGGAGCTGTTTTTT
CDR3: CASSQLAGVGTAELFF

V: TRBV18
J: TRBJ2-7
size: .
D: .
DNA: TGTGCCAGCTCACCACGCGACGAGCAGTACTTC
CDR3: CASSPRDEQYF

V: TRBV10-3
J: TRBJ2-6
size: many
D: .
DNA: TGTGCCATCAGTGAGATCAGGGCCTCTGGGGCCAACGTCCTGACTTTC
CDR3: CAISEIRASGANVLTF

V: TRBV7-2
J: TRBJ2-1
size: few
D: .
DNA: TGTGCCAGCAGCTTATCCGACAGCCGACCGTACAATGAGCAGTTCTTC
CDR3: CASSLSDSRPYNEQFF

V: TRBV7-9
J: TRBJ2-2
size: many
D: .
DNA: TGTGCCAGCACTCCTGGGTCGGCTAACACCGGGGAGCTGTTTTTT
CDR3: CASTPGSANTGELFF

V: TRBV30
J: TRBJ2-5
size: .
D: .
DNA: TGTGCCTGGACCCAGGGGCAGGGCCTTACCCAGTACTTC
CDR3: CAWTQGQGLTQYF

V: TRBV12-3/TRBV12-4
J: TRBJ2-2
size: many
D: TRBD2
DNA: TGTGCCAGCAGTTTATGGCTAGCGGGAGGAACCGGGGAGCTGTTTTTT
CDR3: CASSLWLAGGTGELFF